At least ten counts were recorded for the clone carrying this T cell receptor beta chain. The antigen is undetermined. TCRdb re-called the 5' RACE reads with MiXCR, one entry per CDR3 protein. The data hold fewer than 75,000 distinct CDR3 sequences, with roughly 3.2% observed a single time. Unmatched junction bases numbered 7, after V lost 1 base and J lost 4 bases. This CDR3 region has 17 residues. The source of the sample is a study of neurological immune-mediated disorders. Study-level findings and limits: Phylogenetic grouping put 18 of 34 multiple sclerosis patients' repertoires into one related-CDR3 cluster, a possible signature.

The gene calls are TRBV12-3 or TRBV12-4 and TRBJ2-5, with 12 bases lining up with TRBD2. The source is a man aged 35 to 55 with multiple sclerosis. Sequencing was performed on PBMCs. CDR3 sequence reads: CASSLGGLAGMGETQYF. As DNA, the CDR3 is TGTGCCAGCAGTTTAGGCGGACTAGCGGGGATGGGAGAGACCCAGTACTTC.